This entry lists 23 T cell receptor beta chains sequenced from one sample in a study of shared clonotypes between healthy human individuals. Generated by immunoSEQ multiplex PCR, the TCRdb table keeps only in-frame clones and is missing some. The sample shows approximately 470,000 clones, around four fifths of them seen only once. Input material: PBMCs. These receptors were collected from a woman aged 40-49 years in good health. Some clones in this sample may be carry-over from other donors' samples.

A few counts support this clone. The chain uses TRBV30 and TRBJ1-5; perhaps TRBD1 as D (5 bases). Germline V gene lookup returns CDR1 GTSNPN and CDR2 SVGIG (reference sequence). CDR3 size: 14 residues. The V gene lost 0 bases and the J gene lost 3 bases, with 9 bases spanning the gap. This CDR3 reads CAWSVGQVNQPQHF. The CDR3 DNA reads as TGTGCCTGGAGTGTGGGGCAGGTCAATCAGCCCCAGCATTTT.

There are many counts of this clone. This chain connects TRBV28 to TRBJ2-7, with D perhaps assigned TRBD1 or TRBD2 (5 bases each). Germline V gives CDR1 MDHEN, CDR2 SYDVKM. The V and J ends lost 7 bases and 2 bases respectively, with 12 bases between them. The CDR3 has 13 residues. The CDR3 region is CASMTRGTYEQYF. The CDR3 coding sequence is TGTGCCAGCATGACGAGGGGTACCTACGAGCAGTACTTC.

The V gene is TRBV29-1, the J gene TRBJ1-1; D gene uncertain. The germline V and J ends were trimmed by 3 bases and 6 bases, with 8 bases remaining between them. This CDR3 has 11 amino acids. Germline V gene data show CDR1 as SQVTM and CDR2 as ANQGSEA. The CDR3 spells CSVDDLAEAFF. The DNA of the CDR3 is TGCAGCGTTGACGATTTGGCTGAAGCTTTCTTT.

J is TRBJ2-3 and V is TRBV6-6; D remains unclear. The V end was cut by 7 bases, the J end by 0 bases, with 11 bases between. The CDR3 runs to 14 residues. Per the germline V gene, CDR1 is MNHNY and CDR2 is SVGAGI (reference sequence). CDR3 sequence: CASNLGGSTDTQYF. As DNA, the CDR3 is TGTGCCAGCAACCTGGGTGGGAGCACAGATACGCAGTATTTT.

This clone was counted ten times or more. Written as DNA, the CDR3 is TGTGCCAGCAGCTTAGGGGGACTAGCGGGAGTAGCCAAAAACATTCAGTACTTC. Its translation: CASSLGGLAGVAKNIQYF. The chain links TRBV7-6 to TRBJ2-4; TRBD2 agrees at 14 bases. CDR3 length: 18 residues. Per the germline V gene, CDR1 is SGHVS and CDR2 is FNYEAQ. With 1 base clipped from V and 0 bases from J, the junction kept 2 bases outside the gene matches.

To note about this clone: Given a far larger clone just one base away, this is likely a sequencing read error. Within the sample, other DNA sequences also encode this same CDR3. DNA of the CDR3: TGCGCCAGTAGTGAAGGGACTGACCGTTCTAACTATGGCTACACCTTC. It specifies CASSEGTDRSNYGYTF. The gene calls are TRBV10-2 and TRBJ1-2; TRBD1 might be the D (5 bases). The CDR3 has 16 amino acids. CDR1 WSHSY and CDR2 SAAADI come from the germline V gene.

On this clone: A far larger clone is off by one base, so a read error is likely. The DNA is omitted, as the CDR3 cannot be located on it reliably, and the CDR3 follows TCRdb's listing. V and J are TRBV1 and TRBJ2-1; no DNA check was done on the table's D call, TRBD1. TRBV1 is termed a pseudogene. 17 amino acids form the CDR3, both terminal residues included. CDR3 residues: CTSSQAWGFGSYNEQFF.

CDR3 loop: CARSCAGTGAFNQPQHF. For the CDR3, the DNA is TGTGCCAGAAGCTGTGCCGGGACAGGGGCTTTTAATCAGCCCCAGCATTTT. The rearrangement uses TRBV5-3 and TRBJ1-5; 10 bases agree with TRBD1. TRBV5-3 falls under the ORF class, with uncertain function. CDR3 length equals 17 residues. V dropped 3 bases and J dropped 4; count of bases not matched to a gene: 10.

In this sample, this clone turned up once. The chain has TRBV7-9 and TRBJ1-1; D is perhaps TRBD1 (6 bases). The CDR3 sequence is 15 residues long. Trimming removed 5 bases at V and 1 base at J, with 14 bases between. Per the germline V gene, CDR1 is SEHNR and CDR2 is FQNEAQ (reference sequence). The CDR3 loop is CASSPGHQKNTEAFF. DNA of the CDR3: TGTGCCAGCAGCCCGGGACACCAGAAGAACACTGAAGCTTTCTTT.

The chain employs TRBV7-9 and TRBJ2-5; 9 nucleotides match TRBD2. Trimming removed 1 base from V and 2 bases from J; junction bases left unmatched: 5. There are 16 residues in the CDR3. Germline-derived CDR1 and CDR2 are SEHNR and FQNEAQ (reference sequence). CDR3 loop: CASSLGGSGGQETQYF. CDR3 bases: TGTGCCAGCAGCTTAGGGGGTAGCGGGGGACAAGAGACCCAGTACTTC.

This clone was found a few times. The CDR3 loop reads CASSTEDRWNEKLFF. The DNA of the CDR3 is TGTGCCAGTAGTACCGAGGACAGATGGAATGAAAAACTGTTTTTT. The chain employs TRBV19 and TRBJ1-4, with D possibly matching TRBD1 (6 bases). The V gene's germline CDR1 is LNHDA and CDR2 SQIVND (reference sequence). V lost 4 bases, J lost 5 bases, and 14 bases lay in between. This CDR3 is built from 15 residues.

V usage is TRBV28 and J usage is TRBJ1-2; 7 bases are shared with TRBD1. The CDR3 is 15 amino acids. Germline lookup yields CDR1 MDHEN and CDR2 SYDVKM. J gave up 4 bases and V 5 bases, and 10 bases lay outside the gene matches. CDR3 in amino acids: CASSAPGGAVYGYTF. The CDR3 DNA reads TGTGCCAGCAGTGCGCCAGGGGGGGCGGTCTATGGCTACACCTTC.

This clone was counted many times. The rearrangement joins TRBV30 to TRBJ2-4, with 10 nucleotides matching TRBD1. V shed 3 bases, J shed 7 bases, and the junction held 6 bases outside the gene matches. Germline CDR1 GTSNPN, CDR2 SVGIG (reference sequence). This CDR3 has 14 amino acids. CDR3 coding DNA: TGTGCCTGGAGCGCGGGACAGGGGTTTAACATTCAGTACTTC. The encoded protein is CAWSAGQGFNIQYF.

The rearrangement links TRBV7-3 to TRBJ2-2, with no clear D. The CDR3 runs 13 residues. Trimming cost V 4 bases and J 2 bases, with 5 bases left between them. Germline CDR1 and CDR2: SGHTA and FQGTGA. Here the CDR3 DNA reads TGTGCCAGCAGCTCGGGCAACACCGGGGAGCTGTTTTTT. Translated, it gives CASSSGNTGELFF.

The chain combines TRBV28 with TRBJ2-1; 7 bases fit TRBD2. In germline, CDR1 is MDHEN, CDR2 SYDVKM. With V trimmed by 7 bases and J by 4 bases, 7 bases remained unmatched. The CDR3 is 14 amino acids. The CDR3 coding sequence is TGTGCCAGCATCCGGGGAGGGGTATACAATGAGCAGTTCTTC. This translates into CASIRGGVYNEQFF. Filled out from reference TRBV28 and TRBJ2-1, the complete variable domain reads DVKVTQSSRYLVKRTGEKVFLECVQDMDHENMFWYRQDPGLGLRLIYFSYDVKMKEKGDIPEGYSVSREKKERFSLILESASTNQTSMYLCASIRGGVYNEQFFGPGTRLTVL.

The CDR3 loop reads CASSPLGSGNPHEQYF. In DNA form, the CDR3 reads TGCGCCAGCAGCCCCCTGGGTAGCGGGAACCCCCACGAGCAGTACTTC. The rearrangement joins TRBV5-1 to TRBJ2-5; TRBD2 aligns across 8 bases. The DNA end is more similar to TRBJ2-7, so the J call may be wrong. The V gene's germline CDR1 is SGHRS and CDR2 YFSETQ. The CDR3 consists of 16 residues.

The chain uses TRBV11-3 and TRBJ2-3; 10 positions match TRBD1. J gave up 4 bases and V 4 bases, and 5 bases lay outside the gene matches. Germline V gene lookup returns CDR1 SGHNT and CDR2 YENEEA. The CDR3 is 15 residues long. The CDR3 region is CASSSTGGASDTQYF. The CDR3 DNA reads as TGTGCCAGCAGCTCGACAGGGGGCGCGTCAGATACGCAGTATTTT.

The chain couples TRBV9 to TRBJ2-2; D perhaps matches TRBD1 (6 bases). Germline CDR1 SGDLS, CDR2 YYNGEE. This CDR3 has 16 residues. The V gene lost 3 bases and the J gene lost 1 base, with 13 bases spanning the gap. CDR3 in amino acids: CASSEISGQNTGELFF. DNA of the CDR3: TGTGCCAGCAGCGAAATATCGGGACAGAACACCGGGGAGCTGTTTTTT.

This clone occurred a few times. The chain links TRBV7-8 to TRBJ2-7; D ambiguous. The length of the CDR3 is 16 residues. Looked up from germline, CDR1 is SGHVS and CDR2 is FQNEAQ. Between the trimmed V and J ends, which lost 0 bases and 2 bases, there was a span of 14 bases. DNA for the CDR3: TGTGCCAGCAGCTTAGCGAAGATGCGGAAAACCTACGAGCAGTACTTC. This codes for CASSLAKMRKTYEQYF. The variable domain in full, with the rest retrieved from reference TRBV7-8 and TRBJ2-7, is GAGVSQSPRYKVAKRGQDVALRCDPISGHVSLFWYQQALGQGPEFLTYFQNEAQLDKSGLPSDRFFAERPEGSVSTLKIQRTQQEDSAVYLCASSLAKMRKTYEQYFGPGTRLTVT.

This clone occurred a few times. The chain carries TRBV11-2 and TRBJ2-3; 11 bases fit TRBD2. This CDR3 is 17 amino acids long. Looked up from germline, CDR1 is SGHAT and CDR2 is FQNNGV. J gave up 2 bases and V 5 bases, and 9 bases lay outside the gene matches. This CDR3 is CASSPGWGLADTDTQYF. CDR3 in DNA: TGTGCCAGCAGCCCAGGGTGGGGACTAGCGGACACAGATACGCAGTATTTT.

V is TRBV11-2 and J is TRBJ1-2; tentatively, D is TRBD1 (5 bases). V was clipped by 4 bases and J by 4 bases, with 19 bases between them. The V gene's germline CDR1 is SGHAT and CDR2 FQNNGV. The CDR3 consists of 16 residues. The CDR3 reads CASSYPRGRGGYGYTF. In nucleotides, the CDR3 is TGTGCCAGCAGCTACCCCCGGGGAAGGGGAGGCTATGGCTACACCTTC. The full variable domain, in which reference TRBV11-2 and TRBJ1-2 provide the parts outside the CDR3, is EAGVAQSPRYKIIEKRQSVAFWCNPISGHATLYWYQQILGQGPKLLIQFQNNGVVDDSQLPKDRFSAERLKGVDSTLKIQPAKLEDSAVYLCASSYPRGRGGYGYTFGSGTRLTVV.

This clone was detected many times. DNA of the CDR3: TGTGCCAGCAGCGCCCGGGTCAGCTCCTACAATGAGCAGTTCTTC. Amino acids: CASSARVSSYNEQFF. This chain uses TRBV9 with TRBJ2-1; D not resolved. The CDR3 totals 15 residues. V lost 3 bases and J lost 0, with 10 bases in between. CDR1 SGDLS and CDR2 YYNGEE come from the germline V gene.

The chain recombines TRBV29-1 with TRBJ1-2; 9 nucleotides agree with TRBD1. CDR3 length: 15 residues. Unmatched junction bases numbered 12, after V lost 7 bases and J lost 3 bases. The germline gives CDR1 SQVTM, CDR2 ANQGSEA. DNA of the CDR3: TGCAGCGCCGGGGGTACAGGGGGCGCAGACTATGGCTACACCTTC. This gives the protein CSAGGTGGADYGYTF.